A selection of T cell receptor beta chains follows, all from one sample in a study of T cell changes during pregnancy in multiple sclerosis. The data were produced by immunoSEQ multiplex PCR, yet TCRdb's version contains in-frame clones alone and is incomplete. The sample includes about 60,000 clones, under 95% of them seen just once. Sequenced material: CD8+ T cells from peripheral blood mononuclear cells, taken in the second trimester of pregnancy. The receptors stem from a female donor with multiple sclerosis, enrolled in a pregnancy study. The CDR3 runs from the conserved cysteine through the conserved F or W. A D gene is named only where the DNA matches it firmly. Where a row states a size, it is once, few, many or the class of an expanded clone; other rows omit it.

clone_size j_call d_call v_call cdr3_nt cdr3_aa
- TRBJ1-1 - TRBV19 TGTGCCAGTAGCCGTTCCTCGAACACTGAAGCTTTCTTT CASSRSSNTEAFF
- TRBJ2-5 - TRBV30 TGTGCCCGATCGGGTGAGGAGACCCAGTACTTC CARSGEETQYF
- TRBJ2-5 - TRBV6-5 TGTGCCAGCAGTTACGGCCAGGGTGAAGAGACCCAGTACTTC CASSYGQGEETQYF
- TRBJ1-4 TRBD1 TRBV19 TGTGCCAGTAGTGCCATACAGGGGGCGCGTGGTGAAAAACTGTTTTTT CASSAIQGARGEKLFF
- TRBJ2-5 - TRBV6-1 TGTGCCACCAACCATCCGGGGAACCAAGAGACCCAGTACTTC CATNHPGNQETQYF
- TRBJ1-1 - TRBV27 TGTGCCAGCAGTTTACCGGGGTTCACTGAAGCTTTCTTT CASSLPGFTEAFF
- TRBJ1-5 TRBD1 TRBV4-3 TGCGCCAGCAGCCAAGATGGGACAGCAAATCAGCCCCAGCATTTT CASSQDGTANQPQHF
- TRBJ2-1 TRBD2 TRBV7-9 TGTGCCAGCTCGGGACTAGCGGGAGAAAATGAGCAGTTCTTC CASSGLAGENEQFF
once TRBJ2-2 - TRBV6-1 TGTGCCAGCAGTGAAAGGGGAATAAGTGTCGGGGAGCTGTTTTTT CASSERGISVGELFF
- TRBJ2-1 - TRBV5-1 TGCGCCAGCAGCTTGGCCCAGGGGCTTAACAATGAGCAGTTCTTC CASSLAQGLNNEQFF
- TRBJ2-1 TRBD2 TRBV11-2 TGTGCCAGCGGGCATGGACTAGCGGGGATCAATGAGCAGTTCTTC CASGHGLAGINEQFF
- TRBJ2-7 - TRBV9 TGTGCCAGCAGCGTAGACGGCTACGAGCAGTACTTC CASSVDGYEQYF
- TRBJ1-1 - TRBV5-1 TGCGCCAGCAGCTTGTCAGGGTACGAAGCTTTCTTT CASSLSGYEAFF
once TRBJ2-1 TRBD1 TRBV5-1 TGCGCCAGCACCCGACAGGGCGATGAGCAGTTCTTC CASTRQGDEQFF
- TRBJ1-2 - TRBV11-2 TGTGCCAGCAGCTCCAGGGGTTCCTATGGCTACACCTTC CASSSRGSYGYTF
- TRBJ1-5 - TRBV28 TGTGCCAGCAGTTTAGAAGGTACAGGGCCTAGCAATCAGCCCCAGCATTTT CASSLEGTGPSNQPQHF
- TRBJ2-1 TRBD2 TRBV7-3 TGTGCCAGCAGCCCGTCGGGACTAGCGGGAGTCTTCAATGAGCAGTTCTTC CASSPSGLAGVFNEQFF
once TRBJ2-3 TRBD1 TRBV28 TGTGCCAGCAGTATTTGGACAGGGAACGCAGATACGCAGTATTTT CASSIWTGNADTQYF
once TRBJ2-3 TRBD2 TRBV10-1 TGCGCCAGCAGTGAGAGCGGGAGACCCACAGATACGCAGTATTTT CASSESGRPTDTQYF
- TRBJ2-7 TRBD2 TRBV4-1 TGCGCCAGCAGCCAAGGGAGGTCTAGCGGGGTGACCTACGAGCAGTACTTC CASSQGRSSGVTYEQYF
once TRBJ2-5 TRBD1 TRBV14 TGTGCCAGCAGGTGGACAGGCCAAGAGACCCAGTACTTC CASRWTGQETQYF
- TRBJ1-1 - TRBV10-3 TGTGCCATCAGTGAGTCAGGATCGGACAGCCCTATGAACACTGAAGCTTTCTTT CAISESGSDSPMNTEAFF
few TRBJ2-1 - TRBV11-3 TGTGCCAGCAGCCCCATGGCAGGGCACCATGAGCAGTTCTTC CASSPMAGHHEQFF
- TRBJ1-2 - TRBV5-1 - CASSFGTGAGHTF
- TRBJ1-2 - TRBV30 TGTGCCTGGAGTACCTCGACCGGCAGGCACTATGGCTACACCTTC CAWSTSTGRHYGYTF
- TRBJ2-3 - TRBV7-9 TGTGCCAGCAGCCAAGGAGGGGCCCCGGCCGATACGCAGTATTTT CASSQGGAPADTQYF
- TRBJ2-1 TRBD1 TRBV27 TGTGCCAGCACCTCGGGGACAGCTATTTACAATGAGCAGTTCTTC CASTSGTAIYNEQFF
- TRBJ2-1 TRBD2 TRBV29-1 TGCAGCGTTGAAGGGGACTACCTCTACAATGAGCAGTTCTTC CSVEGDYLYNEQFF
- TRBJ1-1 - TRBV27 TGTGCCAGCCTGAGTGGCACTGAAGCTTTCTTT CASLSGTEAFF
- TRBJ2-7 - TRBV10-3 TGTGCCATCAGTGAGCACGGGAGCTCCTACGAGCAGTACTTC CAISEHGSSYEQYF
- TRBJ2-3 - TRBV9 TGTGCCAGCAGCGTTGGTGGCAGGGGCACAGATACGCAGTATTTT CASSVGGRGTDTQYF
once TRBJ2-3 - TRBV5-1 TGCGCCAGCAGCTTGGGACTCACAAGCACAGATACGCAGTATTTT CASSLGLTSTDTQYF
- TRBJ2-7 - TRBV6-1 TGTGCCAGCTCCGAACTTTGGACAGCGTCCTACGAGCAGTACTTC CASSELWTASYEQYF
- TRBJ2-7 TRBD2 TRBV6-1 TGTGCCAGCAGTGACAGGGACTACTACGAGCAGTACTTC CASSDRDYYEQYF
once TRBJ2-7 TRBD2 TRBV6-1 TGTGCCAGCAGCCCGGGACTAGCGATCTACGAGCAGTACTTC CASSPGLAIYEQYF
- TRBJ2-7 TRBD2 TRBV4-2 TGTGCCAGCAGCCAAGAGACCTTAGCGGGAGGGGAGGCTCGCTACGAGCAGTACTTC CASSQETLAGGEARYEQYF
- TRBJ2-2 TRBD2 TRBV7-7 TGTGCCAGCAGCCATATCCTAGCGGGAGGGAACACCGGGGAGCTGTTTTTT CASSHILAGGNTGELFF
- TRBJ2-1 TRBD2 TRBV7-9 TGTGCCAGCAGCTTAGCGGTAGTAGCGGGAGGGAGCTCCTACAATGAGCAGTTCTTC CASSLAVVAGGSSYNEQFF
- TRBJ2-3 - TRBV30 TGTGCCTGGAGTGTAAACGATTTACAGGTCCCAGATACGCAGTATTTT CAWSVNDLQVPDTQYF
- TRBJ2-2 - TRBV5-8 TGTGCCAGCCGTTGGAGCAACACCGGGGAGCTGTTTTTT CASRWSNTGELFF
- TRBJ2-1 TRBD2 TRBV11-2 TGTGCCAGCAGCTCTGCGGGGGATGAGCAGTTCTTC CASSSAGDEQFF